This section outlines one T cell receptor (beta chain) sequence together with its context. The source of the sample is a study of blood T cell repertoires in COVID-19. Background on the study: Samples of COVID-19 (acute and convalescent) were obtained from the United States, Italy and Spain.

Authors' processing steps: How many nucleated cells were present was estimated from reference gene primer amplification. Data came from immunoSEQ multiplex PCR; TCRdb stores just in-frame clones and leaves some out. D and trimming were read from the DNA, whereas the V and J calls and clone size are those reported in that table. The profile shows some 30,000 clones, about 92% of them singletons. The CDR3 extends over 15 amino acids. Trimming removed 4 bases from V and 6 bases from J; junction bases left unmatched: 8. Germline V gene lookup returns CDR1 LNHDA and CDR2 SQIVND (reference sequence). This TCR was recovered from a man aged 65-85 years with active or convalescent COVID-19. The chain recombines TRBV19 with TRBJ2-2, with TRBD1 identical over 7 bases. The sequencing input was peripheral blood. The CDR3 DNA follows: TGTGCCAGTAGTAAACATACAGGGGCCCCCGGGGAGCTGTTTTTT. This gives the protein CASSKHTGAPGELFF.